This T cell receptor beta chain originates from a study of blood T cell repertoires in COVID-19. Germline V gives CDR1 MNHEY, CDR2 SVGAGI. Trimming left V 8 bases short and J 1 base short, with 12 bases between. The CDR3 has 14 residues. Assay used: immunoSEQ multiplex PCR; TCRdb lists only in-frame clones, some missing. The table records fewer than 300,000 clones, about 80% of them present only once. This rearrangement joins TRBV6-5 to TRBJ1-5; tentative D call: TRBD1 (6 bases). Sequencing was carried out using peripheral blood. The sequence was obtained from a woman aged 45-65 years who had recovered from COVID-19. The CDR3 reads CASAIGGSNQPQHF. For the CDR3, the DNA is TGTGCCAGCGCTATAGGGGGAAGCAATCAGCCCCAGCATTTT.